Below, 5 T cell receptor beta chains from the same sample are listed, as sequenced in a study of blood T cell repertoires in COVID-19. Clones were sequenced by immunoSEQ multiplex PCR, and TCRdb holds only the in-frame ones, with some missing. The repertoire holds nearly 200,000 clones, with around 92% as singletons. Sequencing was performed on PBMCs or T cells enriched from blood (not recorded which). Every receptor here comes from a woman younger than 35 who had recovered from COVID-19.

The genes are TRBV6-5 and TRBJ2-7; 7 bases fit TRBD1. The V gene's germline CDR1 is MNHEY and CDR2 SVGAGI. The V and J ends lost 6 bases and 2 bases, in that order; junction bases with no gene match: 4. CDR3 size: 13 residues. The CDR3 bases are TGTGCCAGCAGAATTGGGACAGCCTACGAGCAGTACTTC. Amino acid sequence: CASRIGTAYEQYF.

The chain combines TRBV10-3 with TRBJ2-7, with D unclear. Trimming removed 2 bases from V and 2 bases from J, with 13 bases in between. The CDR3 spans 15 residues. Germline V gene data show CDR1 as ENHRY and CDR2 as SYGVKD. This chain's CDR3 is CAISEPFSTTYEQYF. The CDR3 nucleotides are TGTGCCATCAGTGAGCCTTTCTCTACGACCTACGAGCAGTACTTC.

This clone was observed a single time. The chain recombines TRBV5-4 with TRBJ2-5, with D tentatively TRBD2 (6 bases). CDR1 is SGHNT and CDR2 is YYREEE in the germline V gene (reference sequence). The CDR3 spans 13 residues. V lost 4 bases, J lost 3 bases, and 10 bases lay in between. In nucleotides, the CDR3 is TGTGCCAGCAGCGTCGGGAGTGAAGAGACCCAGTACTTC. Translated, it gives CASSVGSEETQYF.

This clone turned up a few times. The V and J genes are TRBV21-1 and TRBJ2-7; TRBD2 is the table's D call, not checked against the DNA. TRBV21-1 is noted as a pseudogene. The CDR3 contains 18 residues. CDR3 region: CASSETFAGSGGSIEQYF. CDR3 nucleotides: TGTGCCAGCAGCGAAACTTTCGCGGGGAGCGGGGGGTCGATCGAGCAGTACTTC.

V is TRBV6-5 and J is TRBJ2-1, with 10 bases fitting TRBD2. Unmatched junction bases numbered 8, after V lost 6 bases and J lost 9 bases. This CDR3 spans 14 amino acids. Germline lookup yields CDR1 MNHEY and CDR2 SVGAGI. In DNA, the CDR3 is TGTGCCAGCAGGGTGAGCGGGGGGGAAGGTGAGCAGTTCTTC. It yields the protein CASRVSGGEGEQFF.